The 20 T cell receptor beta chains below were found in one sample sequenced in a study of beta chain features in type 1 diabetes. The whole isolated RNA underwent reverse transcription, so sequencing captured expressed TCRB transcripts. Clones were sequenced by immunoSEQ multiplex PCR, and TCRdb holds only the in-frame ones, with some missing. This table holds about 40,000 clones, roughly 49% found once. Sequenced sample: central memory CD4+ T cells from blood. All receptors derive from a woman under 30 in good health.

CDR3 in amino acids: CSVVLGTGYNEQFF. The CDR3 coding sequence is TGCAGCGTTGTTCTCGGGACAGGGTACAATGAGCAGTTCTTC. The chain recombines TRBV29-1 with TRBJ2-1, with 9 bases fitting TRBD1. CDR1 and CDR2 from the germline V gene are SQVTM and ANQGSEA. The length of the CDR3 is 14 residues. The ends lost 4 bases at V and 4 bases at J; junction bases unmatched: 5.

The chain is built from TRBV6-5 and TRBJ2-2; TRBD1 matches 11 bases. This CDR3 has 16 residues. The junction had 3 bases not matched to a gene; V was cut back by 2 bases and J by 4 bases. Germline V lookup: CDR1 MNHEY, CDR2 SVGAGI. The CDR3 DNA reads TGTGCCAGCAGTTACGAGGGGACAGGGGGCACCGGGGAGCTGTTTTTT. Protein product: CASSYEGTGGTGELFF.

This chain joins TRBV19 and TRBJ1-5, with D tentatively TRBD1 (6 bases). Deletions cut 5 bases from V and 11 bases from J, with 16 bases between. The V gene's germline CDR1 is LNHDA and CDR2 SQIVND (reference sequence). This CDR3 has 13 residues. CDR3 residues: CASSSDSFETQHF. The CDR3 nucleotides are TGTGCCAGTAGTTCGGACAGTTTTGAGACCCAGCATTTT. The whole variable domain, remainder taken from reference TRBV19 and TRBJ1-5, is DGGITQSPKYLFRKEGQNVTLSCEQNLNHDAMYWYRQDPGQGLRLIYYSQIVNDFQKGDIAEGYSVSREKKESFPLTVTSAQKNPTAFYLCASSSDSFETQHFGDGTRLSIL.

The rearrangement uses TRBV5-1 and TRBJ1-3; D is undetermined. The CDR3 spans 16 residues. V lost 1 base and J lost 1, with 12 bases in between. Germline V gene data show CDR1 as SGHRS and CDR2 as YFSETQ. CDR3 sequence reads: CASSLYPSESGNTIYF. The CDR3 nucleotides read TGCGCCAGCAGCTTGTATCCCTCCGAGTCTGGAAACACCATATATTTT.

CDR3 bases: TGTGCCTGGAGTGCCCCGGGACTATATAGTTTCTTC. This translates into CAWSAPGLYSFF. The chain combines TRBV30 with TRBJ2-1; 7 bases fit TRBD2. V gave up 1 base and J gave up 16 bases; unmatched junction bases: 10. The V gene's germline CDR1 is GTSNPN and CDR2 SVGIG (reference sequence). The CDR3 consists of 12 residues.

This clone turned up a few times. V gene TRBV6-5 combines with J gene TRBJ1-5, with D possibly matching TRBD1 (5 bases). This CDR3 has 15 amino acids. V lost 6 bases, J lost 7 bases, and 19 bases lay in between. Germline values: CDR1 MNHEY, CDR2 SVGAGI. As DNA, the CDR3 is TGTGCCAGCAGGGGGGACTCCACCTCTGGGCAGCCCCAGCATTTT. Amino acid sequence: CASRGDSTSGQPQHF.

The chain employs TRBV30 and TRBJ1-2; 7 bases match TRBD1. This CDR3 comprises 12 residues. Germline V CDR1 and CDR2: GTSNPN, SVGIG (reference sequence). J gave up 4 bases and V 8 bases, and 7 bases lay outside the gene matches. The CDR3 nucleotides are TGTGCCGCCACCAGACAGGGCTATGGCTACACCTTC. Translating gives CAATRQGYGYTF.

The rearrangement uses TRBV6-1 and TRBJ1-2; no definite D call. V shed 2 bases and J shed 1 base, with 11 bases lying between them. Germline CDR1 MNHNS, CDR2 SASEGT. The CDR3 has 15 residues. The CDR3 sequence is CASSESTVLNYGYTF. The CDR3 coding sequence is TGTGCCAGCAGTGAATCTACGGTGCTTAACTATGGCTACACCTTC.

This chain joins TRBV7-9 and TRBJ2-2; 12 bases fit TRBD2. The CDR3 contains 15 residues. V shed 5 bases and J 5 bases; nucleotides not matched to a gene: 3. Per the germline V gene, CDR1 is SEHNR and CDR2 is FQNEAQ (reference sequence). Written as DNA, the CDR3 is TGTGCCAGCAGCGAGACTAGCGGGAGAACCGGGGAGCTGTTTTTT. This translates into CASSETSGRTGELFF.

V and J are TRBV5-1 and TRBJ1-2, with a tentative D call TRBD1 (5 bases). Germline V gene data show CDR1 as SGHRS and CDR2 as YFSETQ. V gave up 0 bases and J gave up 6 bases, with 15 bases separating them. CDR3 length equals 15 residues. The CDR3 region is CASSLARRTLDGYTF. The DNA of the CDR3 is TGCGCCAGCAGCTTGGCGCGACGGACACTGGATGGCTACACCTTC.

The chain employs TRBV2 and TRBJ1-2, with D tentatively TRBD1 (5 bases). The germline V gene has CDR1 SNHLY and CDR2 FYNNEI. Between the trimmed V and J ends, which lost 5 bases and 5 bases, there was a span of 12 bases. This CDR3 contains 13 residues. CDR3 amino acids: CASSLTVGYGYTF. CDR3 nucleotides: TGTGCCAGCAGTTTGACAGTTGGGTATGGCTACACCTTC.

There are a few counts of this clone. V gene TRBV12-5 combines with J gene TRBJ1-2; D call uncertain. The length of the CDR3 is 13 residues. Trimming stripped 6 bases from V and 1 base from J, with 9 bases between. The germline V gene encodes CDR1 LGHNT and CDR2 FRNRAP. DNA of the CDR3: TGTGCTAGTGGAACAGCAAATAACTATGGCTACACCTTC. Its protein is CASGTANNYGYTF.

J is TRBJ2-5 and V is TRBV5-4; D might be TRBD1 (5 bases). The germline V gene encodes CDR1 SGHNT and CDR2 YYREEE (reference sequence). V lost 0 bases to trimming and J lost 7 bases, with 10 bases between them. There are 13 residues in the CDR3. The CDR3 loop is CASSLGGQGTQYF. The CDR3 DNA is TGTGCCAGCAGCTTGGGTGGTCAGGGGACCCAGTACTTC. Complete variable domain (other parts from reference TRBV5-4 and TRBJ2-5): ETGVTQSPTHLIKTRGQQVTLRCSSQSGHNTVSWYQQALGQGPQFIFQYYREEENGRGNFPPRFSGLQFPNYSSELNVNALELDDSALYLCASSLGGQGTQYFGPGTRLLVL.

This chain connects TRBV5-4 to TRBJ2-3; TRBD1 matches 8 bases. Germline CDR1 is SGHNT and CDR2 is YYREEE (reference sequence). The CDR3 length is 14 residues. V lost 2 bases, J lost 6 bases, and 5 bases stayed unmatched. CDR3 sequence reads: CASSFGQGADTQYF. Here the CDR3 DNA reads TGTGCCAGCAGCTTCGGCCAGGGGGCCGATACGCAGTATTTT.

The sample holds a few counts of this clone. The chain is built from TRBV10-1 and TRBJ2-1; D gene uncertain. Germline lookup yields CDR1 WNHNN and CDR2 SYGVQD (reference sequence). Trimming left V 4 bases short and J 6 bases short, with 7 bases between. The CDR3 has 12 amino acids. CDR3 in DNA: TGCGCCAGCAGTGGACGGGTCAATGAGCAGTTCTTC. Amino acid sequence: CASSGRVNEQFF.

This clone was counted a few times. The chain couples TRBV11-2 to TRBJ2-1; 10 nucleotides align to TRBD2. V was clipped by 1 base and J by 1 base; unmatched bases: 7. This CDR3 comprises 18 residues. CDR1 and CDR2 from the germline V gene are SGHAT and FQNNGV. The CDR3 nucleotides are TGTGCCAGCAGCTTAGGGGAATTAGCGGGAGGTTCCTACAATGAGCAGTTCTTC. It encodes CASSLGELAGGSYNEQFF. Full variable domain (outside the CDR3, taken from reference TRBV11-2 and TRBJ2-1): EAGVAQSPRYKIIEKRQSVAFWCNPISGHATLYWYQQILGQGPKLLIQFQNNGVVDDSQLPKDRFSAERLKGVDSTLKIQPAKLEDSAVYLCASSLGELAGGSYNEQFFGPGTRLTVL.

CDR3 in DNA: TGCGCCAGCAGCCCATCGACAGGGGGAGCTTTCTTT. Amino acids: CASSPSTGGAFF. The chain joins TRBV5-1 to TRBJ1-1, with 9 bases fitting TRBD1. Per germline, CDR1 SGHRS and CDR2 YFSETQ. V shed 4 bases, J shed 10 bases, and the junction held 5 bases outside the gene matches. The CDR3 totals 12 residues.

This chain links TRBV14 with TRBJ2-7, with 8 bases aligning to TRBD1. The CDR3 is made up of 13 amino acids. The ends lost 4 bases at V and 8 bases at J; junction bases unmatched: 7. Germline V gene sequence: CDR1 SGHDN, CDR2 FVKESK. DNA of the CDR3: TGTGCCAGCAGCCTCGCCGGGACAGGAAAGCAGTACTTC. It is translated as CASSLAGTGKQYF.

This clone was picked up a small number of times. The V and J genes are TRBV5-1 and TRBJ1-1; a weak D match, TRBD1 (6 bases). The germline V gene has CDR1 SGHRS and CDR2 YFSETQ. The CDR3 contains 15 residues. Trimming removed 5 bases at V and 5 bases at J, with 19 bases between. This CDR3 is CASRVFGGAGTEAFF. The CDR3 DNA follows: TGCGCCAGCAGAGTCTTCGGGGGGGCAGGGACTGAAGCTTTCTTT.

The chain has TRBV6-6 and TRBJ1-1; D ambiguous. CDR1 MNHNY and CDR2 SVGAGI come from the germline V gene (reference sequence). The CDR3 is 14 residues long. The V end was cut by 6 bases, the J end by 4 bases, with 15 bases between. The CDR3 region has the DNA TGTGCCAGCAGCAAAGTCCTCGGCGGCACTGAAGCTTTCTTT. It translates to CASSKVLGGTEAFF.